These 19 T cell receptor beta chains were sequenced from one sample in a study of CD8+ T cells in alopecia areata. Extracted from the samples, RNA was reverse transcribed into cDNA to serve as the sequencing template. Assay: immunoSEQ multiplex PCR; the TCRdb copy retains only in-frame clones and omits some. The sample shows some 80,000 clones, approximately 66% of them seen only once. Treatment: oral pan-JAK inhibitor, 5-10 mg twice daily. The sequencing here drew on CD8+ T cells sorted from blood, taken at week 24, from a patient treated with tofacitinib. Receptors were obtained from a human donor with alopecia areata.

In this sample, this clone turned up a few times. The chain uses TRBV4-3 and TRBJ2-2; D might be TRBD1 or TRBD2, each matching 6 bases. In germline, CDR1 is LGHNA, CDR2 YSLEER. Deletions cut 0 bases from V and 4 bases from J, with 12 bases between. There are 16 residues in the CDR3. The CDR3 loop is CASSQDSGGVTGELFF. The DNA for the CDR3 is TGCGCCAGCAGCCAAGATTCCGGGGGCGTCACCGGGGAGCTGTTTTTT.

This sequence joins TRBV29-1 and TRBJ2-7; D is perhaps TRBD2 (5 bases). CDR3 length equals 15 residues. Trimming took 6 bases from V and 2 from J, leaving 20 bases between them. The germline gives CDR1 SQVTM, CDR2 ANQGSEA. The CDR3 loop is CSVVATWIRPYEQYF. For the CDR3, the DNA is TGCAGCGTCGTAGCGACATGGATCCGACCCTACGAGCAGTACTTC.

CDR3 in amino acids: CASSYGGSGYEQYF. As DNA, the CDR3 is TGTGCCAGCAGTTACGGCGGGAGTGGCTACGAGCAGTACTTC. This chain connects TRBV6-5 to TRBJ2-7; 7 bases match TRBD2. The CDR3 sequence is 14 residues long. The ends lost 2 bases at V and 3 bases at J; junction bases unmatched: 4. In germline, CDR1 is MNHEY, CDR2 SVGAGI.

This chain joins TRBV4-1 and TRBJ2-5; D unclear. V dropped 0 bases and J dropped 5 bases, with 10 bases sitting between them. The CDR3 contains 14 residues. CDR1 and CDR2 (germline): MGHRA, YSYEKL. The CDR3 nucleotides are TGCGCCAGCAGCCAAGAAGGAAGTACGGAGACCCAGTACTTC. This gives the protein CASSQEGSTETQYF.

The genes are TRBV2 and TRBJ2-1, with 10 nucleotides matching TRBD2. V lost 6 bases to trimming and J lost 7 bases; unmatched junction nucleotides: 6. Germline CDR1 is SNHLY and CDR2 is FYNNEI. This CDR3 comprises 14 residues. The CDR3 here is CASRSASGRNEQFF. The CDR3 DNA is TGTGCCAGCAGATCCGCTAGCGGGAGAAATGAGCAGTTCTTC.

The chain employs TRBV5-6 and TRBJ2-3; TRBD1 is a possible D gene (7 bases). The V end was cut by 5 bases, the J end by 2 bases, with 12 bases between. CDR1 is SGHDT, CDR2 YYEEEE, per germline. This CDR3 region has 14 residues. The DNA for the CDR3 is TGTGCCAGCAGGGCGGGGACAGACACAGATACGCAGTATTTT. Amino acids: CASRAGTDTDTQYF.

This chain links TRBV7-2 with TRBJ2-7; 9 bases are shared with TRBD2. The CDR3 length is 17 residues. Trimming cost V 1 base and J 0 bases; bases outside gene matches: 7. Per the germline V gene, CDR1 is SGHTA and CDR2 is FQGNSA. The DNA of the CDR3 is TGTGCCAGCAGCTTAGGCGGCGGGAGGGCGAGCTCCTACGAGCAGTACTTC. It codes for CASSLGGGRASSYEQYF. The variable domain in full, with the rest retrieved from reference TRBV7-2 and TRBJ2-7, is GAGVSQSPSNKVTEKGKDVELRCDPISGHTALYWYRQSLGQGLEFLIYFQGNSAPDKSGLPSDRFSAERTGGSVSTLTIQRTQQEDSAVYLCASSLGGGRASSYEQYFGPGTRLTVT.

The J gene is TRBJ2-1, the V gene TRBV28; 7 bases map to TRBD2. The CDR3 spans 16 residues. Germline loops: CDR1 MDHEN, CDR2 SYDVKM. The V gene end was trimmed by 6 bases and the J gene end by 5 bases; junction bases not matched to a gene: 13. The CDR3 spells CASSSVGTTPHNEQFF. CDR3 sequence (DNA): TGTGCCAGCAGCTCCGTTGGGACTACACCGCACAATGAGCAGTTCTTC.

The gene calls are TRBV18 and TRBJ2-1; D gene uncertain. Germline V gene sequence: CDR1 KGHSH, CDR2 LQKENI. The CDR3 consists of 13 residues. V gave up 1 base and J gave up 7 bases, with 8 bases separating them. CDR3: CASSPQGWNEQFF. The CDR3 region has the DNA TGTGCCAGCTCACCACAGGGTTGGAATGAGCAGTTCTTC.

The gene calls are TRBV7-9 and TRBJ2-7; 7 bases agree with TRBD2. The germline gives CDR1 SEHNR, CDR2 FQNEAQ (reference sequence). This CDR3 has 15 amino acids. Trimming cost V 8 bases and J 4 bases; bases outside gene matches: 14. CDR3 sequence reads: CASGDSSGLTYEQYF. CDR3 sequence (DNA): TGTGCCAGCGGGGACTCTAGCGGACTAACGTACGAGCAGTACTTC.

The chain combines TRBV27 with TRBJ2-6; possible D gene TRBD1, 5 bases. Germline values: CDR1 MNHEY, CDR2 SMNVEV (reference sequence). The CDR3 runs 18 residues. The V end lost 0 bases, the J end lost 1 base, and 13 bases lay between the germline ends. CDR3 sequence reads: CASSLSAGSPSGANVLTF. CDR3 DNA: TGTGCCAGCAGTTTATCGGCAGGGTCGCCTTCTGGGGCCAACGTCCTGACTTTC.

The CDR3 DNA follows: TGTGCCTGGAAACTTGAGGGGGCGGACACCGGGGAGCTGTTTTTT. Protein: CAWKLEGADTGELFF. This chain joins TRBV30 and TRBJ2-2, with 7 positions matching TRBD1. V lost 4 bases to trimming and J lost 3 bases; unmatched junction nucleotides: 8. CDR3 length: 15 amino acids. Germline-derived CDR1 and CDR2 are GTSNPN and SVGIG (reference sequence).

The chain carries TRBV5-1 and TRBJ2-1; TRBD2 aligns across 8 bases. The junction had 3 bases not matched to a gene; V was cut back by 2 bases and J by 8 bases. Germline CDR1 is SGHRS and CDR2 is YFSETQ. The CDR3 is 13 amino acids. As DNA, the CDR3 is TGCGCCAGCAGCTTCGCGGGAGGCGATGAGCAGTTCTTC. Translating it yields CASSFAGGDEQFF. The variable domain in full, with the rest retrieved from reference TRBV5-1 and TRBJ2-1, is KAGVTQTPRYLIKTRGQQVTLSCSPISGHRSVSWYQQTPGQGLQFLFEYFSETQRNKGNFPGRFSGRQFSNSRSEMNVSTLELGDSALYLCASSFAGGDEQFFGPGTRLTVL.

V usage is TRBV4-1 and J usage is TRBJ1-5; maybe TRBD1 (6 bases). Trimming took 4 bases from V and 0 from J, leaving 19 bases between them. The germline gives CDR1 MGHRA, CDR2 YSYEKL. The CDR3 loop spans 18 amino acids. The CDR3 DNA sequence: TGCGCCAGCAGCCTTCGGCTCAGGGGAAGGTATAGCAATCAGCCCCAGCATTTT. Translated: CASSLRLRGRYSNQPQHF.

The genes are TRBV7-3 and TRBJ2-1, with 11 bases matching TRBD2. V trimming: 5 bases; J trimming: 7 bases; junction bases outside the gene matches: 7. CDR3 length: 15 residues. Germline-derived CDR1 and CDR2 are SGHTA and FQGTGA. CDR3: CASSILAGGLNEQFF. The CDR3 DNA is TGTGCCAGCAGCATCCTAGCGGGGGGTTTAAATGAGCAGTTCTTC.

This chain connects TRBV5-1 to TRBJ2-2; D is ambiguous. There are 16 residues in the CDR3. Germline CDR1 is SGHRS and CDR2 is YFSETQ. Trimming left V 1 base short and J 5 bases short, with 15 bases between. CDR3 coding DNA: TGCGCCAGCAGCTTGTGGGCTCCTGGAGAGACCGGGGAGCTGTTTTTT. Protein product: CASSLWAPGETGELFF.

This clone was observed once. The chain recombines TRBV5-6 with TRBJ1-1, with a weak D call TRBD1 (5 bases). Trimming stripped 0 bases from V and 7 bases from J, with 10 bases between. CDR1 and CDR2 from the germline V gene are SGHDT and YYEEEE. The CDR3 totals 13 residues. CDR3 nucleotides: TGTGCCAGCAGCTTGGTCGGGGGAATTGAAGCTTTCTTT. Protein sequence: CASSLVGGIEAFF.

This rearrangement joins TRBV27 to TRBJ2-1, with 9 bases that match TRBD2. CDR3 length: 14 amino acids. Germline V gene sequence: CDR1 MNHEY, CDR2 SMNVEV (reference sequence). Trimming took 3 bases from V and 5 from J; bases not matched to a gene: 2. CDR3 nucleotide sequence: TGTGCCAGCAGTTTGCTAGCGGGAAACAATGAGCAGTTCTTC. The encoded protein is CASSLLAGNNEQFF.

J is TRBJ2-3 and V is TRBV25-1, with D hard to call. Germline V gene sequence: CDR1 MGHDK, CDR2 SYGVNS. V gave up 3 bases and J gave up 2 bases, with 6 bases separating them. The CDR3 spans 13 residues. CDR3 loop: CASSERPTDTQYF. The CDR3 DNA follows: TGTGCCAGCAGTGAGAGGCCCACAGATACGCAGTATTTT.